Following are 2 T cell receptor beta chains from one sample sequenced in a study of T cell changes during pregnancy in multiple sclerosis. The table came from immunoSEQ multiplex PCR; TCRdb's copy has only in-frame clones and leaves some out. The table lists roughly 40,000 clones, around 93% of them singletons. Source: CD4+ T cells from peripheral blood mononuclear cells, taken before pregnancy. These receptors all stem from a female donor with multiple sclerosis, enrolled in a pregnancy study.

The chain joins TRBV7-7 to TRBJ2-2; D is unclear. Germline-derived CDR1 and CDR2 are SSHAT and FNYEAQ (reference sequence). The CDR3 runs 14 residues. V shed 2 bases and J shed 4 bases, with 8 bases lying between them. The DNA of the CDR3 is TGTGCCAGCAGCTTACAACCGAGCACCGGGGAGCTGTTTTTT. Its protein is CASSLQPSTGELFF.

CDR3 amino acids: CASSLRERYNEQFF. For the CDR3, the DNA is TGTGCCAGCAGCTTACGGGAACGCTACAATGAGCAGTTCTTC. The chain is built from TRBV7-9 and TRBJ2-1, with D maybe TRBD2 (5 bases). The V gene's germline CDR1 is SEHNR and CDR2 FQNEAQ (reference sequence). The CDR3 is made up of 14 amino acids. Trimming stripped 2 bases from V and 3 bases from J, with 8 bases between.